Sequencing of this TCR beta chain was carried out in a study of T cells in localized non-small cell lung cancer. Study results and caveats: An association was observed between higher blood T cell density and longer overall survival.

Data came from immunoSEQ multiplex PCR; TCRdb stores just in-frame clones and leaves some out. The sample lists 70,000 to 95,000 clones, approximately 91% occurring once. Trimming left V 2 bases short and J 4 bases short, with 18 bases between. This CDR3 contains 16 residues. CDR1 is GTSNPN and CDR2 is SVGIG in the germline V gene (reference sequence). With regard to this clone: Its antigen is still unknown.

Material: PBMCs, obtained before any cancer treatment. The gene calls are TRBV30 and TRBJ2-1; D is possibly TRBD2 (5 bases). The receptor's source is a woman aged 35-75 years with stage II squamous cell lung carcinoma. CDR3 in DNA: TGTGCCTGGAGTACCCCCCCCGGCGGGCGTTACAATGAGCAGTTCTTC. Its translation is CAWSTPPGGRYNEQFF.